This T cell receptor beta chain was identified during a study of identical twins. Whole-study results and caveats: Weaker excess sharing between twins was seen in beta out-of-frame sequences. There is a chance that invariant MAIT and iNKT cells partially muddied zero-insertion analyses.

With regard to this clonotype: Its antigen remains unknown.

MiXCR was run by TCRdb on the 5' RACE reads, yielding one entry per CDR3 protein. The sample includes 690,000 or so distinct CDR3 sequences, around 8.6% of them seen just once. These data are also associated with another study on yellow fever vaccine responses in identical twins. As that study records: Twins' T cell vaccine responses reportedly looked partly convergent, partly personalized.

The specimen sequenced was PBMCs. This receptor was identified in a woman in her late teens or twenties in good health.

The CDR3 loop reads CASRLTRGYEQYF. CDR3 sequence (DNA): TGTGCCAGCAGACTCACCCGTGGCTACGAGCAGTACTTC. The rearrangement links TRBV6-1 to TRBJ2-7; D is ambiguous. CDR1 is MNHNS and CDR2 is SASEGT in the germline V gene. The CDR3 has 13 amino acids. With 6 bases removed from V and 3 bases from J, the gap between germline ends came to 12 bases.